This T cell receptor beta chain was recovered during a study of T cell responses to AZD1222 COVID-19 vaccine. Generated by immunoSEQ multiplex PCR, the TCRdb table keeps only in-frame clones and is missing some. The sample contains about 110,000 clones, about nine tenths of which appear only once. Trimming cost V 2 bases and J 3 bases, with 5 bases left between them. The V gene's germline CDR1 is DFQATT and CDR2 SNEGSKA (reference sequence). This CDR3 contains 11 residues. Material: peripheral blood, obtained 28 days after the second AZD1222 dose. The origin of this receptor is an adult who received the AZD1222 COVID-19 vaccine. The chain couples TRBV20-1 to TRBJ2-7; D is unresolved. CDR3 protein: CSARWFYEQYF. Written as DNA, the CDR3 is TGCAGTGCTAGATGGTTCTACGAGCAGTACTTC.